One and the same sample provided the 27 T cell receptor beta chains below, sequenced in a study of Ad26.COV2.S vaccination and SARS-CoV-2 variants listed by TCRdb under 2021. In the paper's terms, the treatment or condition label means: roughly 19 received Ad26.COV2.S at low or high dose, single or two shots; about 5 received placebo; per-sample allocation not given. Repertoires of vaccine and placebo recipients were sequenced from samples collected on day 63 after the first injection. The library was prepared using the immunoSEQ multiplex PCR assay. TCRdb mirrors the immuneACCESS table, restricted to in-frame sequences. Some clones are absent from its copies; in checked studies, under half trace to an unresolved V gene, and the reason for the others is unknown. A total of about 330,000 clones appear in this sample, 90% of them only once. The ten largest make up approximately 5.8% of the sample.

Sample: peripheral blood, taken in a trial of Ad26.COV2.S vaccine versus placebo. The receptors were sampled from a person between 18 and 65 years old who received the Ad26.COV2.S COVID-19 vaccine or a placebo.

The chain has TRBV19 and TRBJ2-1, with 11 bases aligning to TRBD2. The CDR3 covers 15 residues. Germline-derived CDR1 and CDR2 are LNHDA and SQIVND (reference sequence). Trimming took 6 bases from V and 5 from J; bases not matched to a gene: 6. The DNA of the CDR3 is TGTGCCAGTAGGAAACTAGCGGGAGCCGACAATGAGCAGTTCTTC. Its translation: CASRKLAGADNEQFF.

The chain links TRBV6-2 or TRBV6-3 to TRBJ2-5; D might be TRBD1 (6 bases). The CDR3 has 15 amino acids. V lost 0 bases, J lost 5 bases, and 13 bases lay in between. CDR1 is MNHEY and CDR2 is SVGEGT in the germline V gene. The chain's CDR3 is CASSYSTGGYETQYF. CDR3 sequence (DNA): TGTGCCAGCAGTTACTCGACAGGAGGTTACGAGACCCAGTACTTC.

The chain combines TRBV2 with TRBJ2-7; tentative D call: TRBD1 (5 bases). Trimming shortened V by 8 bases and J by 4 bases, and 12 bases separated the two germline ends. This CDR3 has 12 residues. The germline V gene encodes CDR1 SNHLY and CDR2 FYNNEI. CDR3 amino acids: CASSGSGYEQYV. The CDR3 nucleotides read TGTGCCAGCTCAGGGTCTGGGTACGAGCAGTACGTC.

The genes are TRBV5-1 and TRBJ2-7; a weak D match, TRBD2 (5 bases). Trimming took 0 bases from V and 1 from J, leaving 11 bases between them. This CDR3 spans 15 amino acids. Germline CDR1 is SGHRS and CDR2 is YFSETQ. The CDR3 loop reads CASSLASQISYEQYF. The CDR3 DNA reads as TGCGCCAGCAGCTTGGCTAGCCAGATATCCTACGAGCAGTACTTC.

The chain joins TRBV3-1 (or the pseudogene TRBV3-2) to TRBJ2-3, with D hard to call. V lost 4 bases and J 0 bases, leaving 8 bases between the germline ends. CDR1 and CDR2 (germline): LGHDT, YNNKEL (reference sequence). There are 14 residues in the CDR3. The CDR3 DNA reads TGTGCCAGCAGCCCTCTAGTCAGCACAGATACGCAGTATTTT. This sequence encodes CASSPLVSTDTQYF.

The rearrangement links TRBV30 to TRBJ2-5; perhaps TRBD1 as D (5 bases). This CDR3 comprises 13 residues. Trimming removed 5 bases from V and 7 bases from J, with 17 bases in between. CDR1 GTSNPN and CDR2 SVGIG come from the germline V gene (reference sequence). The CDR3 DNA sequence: TGTGCCTGGGACAAGACAGTTCTCGGGACCCAGTACTTC. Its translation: CAWDKTVLGTQYF. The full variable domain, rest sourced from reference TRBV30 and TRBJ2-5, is SQTIHQWPATLVQPVGSPLSLECTVEGTSNPNLYWYRQAAGRGLQLLFYSVGIGQISSEVPQNLSASRPQDRQFILSSKKLLLSDSGFYLCAWDKTVLGTQYFGPGTRLLVL.

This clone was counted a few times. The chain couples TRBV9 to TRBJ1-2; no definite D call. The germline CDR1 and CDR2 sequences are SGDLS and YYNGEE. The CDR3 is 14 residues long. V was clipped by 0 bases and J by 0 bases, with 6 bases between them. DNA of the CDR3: TGTGCCAGCAGCGTAGATCCCTCTAACTATGGCTACACCTTC. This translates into CASSVDPSNYGYTF.

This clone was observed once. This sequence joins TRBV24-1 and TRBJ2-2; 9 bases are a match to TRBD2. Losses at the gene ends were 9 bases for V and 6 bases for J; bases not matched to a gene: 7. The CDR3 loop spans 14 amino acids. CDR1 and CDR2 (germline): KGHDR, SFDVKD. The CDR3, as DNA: TGTGCCACCCGGTCTAGCGGGAATCCCGGGGAGCTGTTTTTT. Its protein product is CATRSSGNPGELFF.

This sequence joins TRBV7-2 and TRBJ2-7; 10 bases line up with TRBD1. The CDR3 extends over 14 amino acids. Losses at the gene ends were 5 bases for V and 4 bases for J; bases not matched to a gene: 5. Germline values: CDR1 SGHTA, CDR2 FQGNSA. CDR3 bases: TGTGCCAGCAGCCGGGACAGGGGTAGGTACGAGCAGTACTTC. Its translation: CASSRDRGRYEQYF.

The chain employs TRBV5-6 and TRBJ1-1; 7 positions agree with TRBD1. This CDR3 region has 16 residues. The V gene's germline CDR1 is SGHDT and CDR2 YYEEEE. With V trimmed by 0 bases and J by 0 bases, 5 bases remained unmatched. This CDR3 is CASSLVPGGLNTEAFF. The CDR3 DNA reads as TGTGCCAGCAGCTTGGTACCAGGGGGATTGAACACTGAAGCTTTCTTT.

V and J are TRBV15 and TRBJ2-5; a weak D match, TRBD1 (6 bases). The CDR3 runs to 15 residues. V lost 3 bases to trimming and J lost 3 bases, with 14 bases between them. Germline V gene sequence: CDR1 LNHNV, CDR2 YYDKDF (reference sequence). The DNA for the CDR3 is TGTGCCACCAGCAGCCCGGGACAAAGCAAAGAGACCCAGTACTTC. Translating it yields CATSSPGQSKETQYF.

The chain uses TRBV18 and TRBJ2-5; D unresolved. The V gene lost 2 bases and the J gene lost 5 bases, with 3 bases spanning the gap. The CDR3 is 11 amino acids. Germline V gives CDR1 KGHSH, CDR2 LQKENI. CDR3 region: CASSPEETQYF. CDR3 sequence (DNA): TGTGCCAGCTCACCAGAGGAGACCCAGTACTTC.

DNA for the CDR3: TGTGCCAGCAGCCAAGATTTGTCCGGGACTCGTCCCCAGCATTTT. This sequence encodes CASSQDLSGTRPQHF. The chain joins TRBV3-1 (or the pseudogene TRBV3-2) to TRBJ1-5; tentatively, D is TRBD1 (5 bases). CDR1 and CDR2 (germline): LGHDT, YNNKEL (reference sequence). V lost 0 bases and J 10 bases, leaving 16 bases between the germline ends. CDR3 size: 15 residues.

The CDR3 nucleotides read TGTGCCAGTAGGCCTTGGACTAGCGCAGATACGCAGTATTTT. It encodes CASRPWTSADTQYF. This chain joins TRBV19 and TRBJ2-3; 9 bases agree with TRBD2. The CDR3 contains 14 residues. V was pared by 6 bases and J by 4 bases, with 5 bases of the junction left unmatched. Germline CDR1 reads LNHDA; CDR2 reads SQIVND (reference sequence).

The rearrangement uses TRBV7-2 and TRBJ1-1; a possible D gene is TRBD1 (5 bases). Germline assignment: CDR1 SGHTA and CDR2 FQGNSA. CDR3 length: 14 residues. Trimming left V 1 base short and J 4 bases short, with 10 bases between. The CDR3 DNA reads TGTGCCAGCAGCTTAGTGGGGGGTGGCACTGAAGCTTTCTTT. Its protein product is CASSLVGGGTEAFF.

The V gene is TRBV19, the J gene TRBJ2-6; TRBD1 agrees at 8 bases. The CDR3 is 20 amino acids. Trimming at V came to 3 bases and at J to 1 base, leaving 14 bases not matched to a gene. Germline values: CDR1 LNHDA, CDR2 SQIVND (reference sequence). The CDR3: CASSMSAGTGLLSGANVLTF. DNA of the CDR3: TGTGCCAGTAGTATGAGCGCAGGGACAGGTCTTCTTTCTGGGGCCAACGTCCTGACTTTC.

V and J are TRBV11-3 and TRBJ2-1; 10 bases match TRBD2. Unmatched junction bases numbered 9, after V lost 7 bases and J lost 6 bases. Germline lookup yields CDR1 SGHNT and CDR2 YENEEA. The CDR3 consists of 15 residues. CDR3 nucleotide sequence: TGTGCCAGCACCAGGGGGCTAGCGGGAGTCAATGAGCAGTTCTTC. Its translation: CASTRGLAGVNEQFF.

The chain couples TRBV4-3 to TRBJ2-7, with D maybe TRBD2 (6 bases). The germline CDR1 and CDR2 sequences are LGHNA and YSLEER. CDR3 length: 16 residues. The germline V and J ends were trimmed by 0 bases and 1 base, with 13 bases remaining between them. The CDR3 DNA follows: TGCGCCAGCAGCCAAGAGTCAGGTGGAGGGTCCTACGAGCAGTACTTC. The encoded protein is CASSQESGGGSYEQYF.

The CDR3 protein is CASAPGVTGELFF. The CDR3 region has the DNA TGTGCCAGCGCTCCCGGGGTAACCGGGGAGCTGTTTTTT. V is TRBV2 and J is TRBJ2-2; a weak D match, TRBD2 (5 bases). Germline V lookup: CDR1 SNHLY, CDR2 FYNNEI. V was cut by 8 bases and J by 5 bases, with 12 bases left in between. The CDR3 is made up of 13 amino acids.

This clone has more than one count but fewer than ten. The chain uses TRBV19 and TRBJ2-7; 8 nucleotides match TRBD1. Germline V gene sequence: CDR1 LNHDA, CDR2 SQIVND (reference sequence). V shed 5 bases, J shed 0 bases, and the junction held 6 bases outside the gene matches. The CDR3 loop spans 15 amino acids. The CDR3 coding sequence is TGTGCCAGTAGTTTCGGACAGGGTCCCTCCTACGAGCAGTACTTC. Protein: CASSFGQGPSYEQYF. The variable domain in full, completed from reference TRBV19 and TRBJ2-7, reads DGGITQSPKYLFRKEGQNVTLSCEQNLNHDAMYWYRQDPGQGLRLIYYSQIVNDFQKGDIAEGYSVSREKKESFPLTVTSAQKNPTAFYLCASSFGQGPSYEQYFGPGTRLTVT.

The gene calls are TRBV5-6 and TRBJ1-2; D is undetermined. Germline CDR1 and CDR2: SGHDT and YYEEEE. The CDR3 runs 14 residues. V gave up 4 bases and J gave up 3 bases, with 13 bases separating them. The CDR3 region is CASSLGGDYYGYTF. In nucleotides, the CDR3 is TGTGCCAGCAGCCTGGGTGGAGACTACTATGGCTACACCTTC. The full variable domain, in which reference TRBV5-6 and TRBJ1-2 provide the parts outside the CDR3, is DAGVTQSPTHLIKTRGQQVTLRCSPKSGHDTVSWYQQALGQGPQFIFQYYEEEERQRGNFPDRFSGHQFPNYSSELNVNALLLGDSALYLCASSLGGDYYGYTFGSGTRLTVV.

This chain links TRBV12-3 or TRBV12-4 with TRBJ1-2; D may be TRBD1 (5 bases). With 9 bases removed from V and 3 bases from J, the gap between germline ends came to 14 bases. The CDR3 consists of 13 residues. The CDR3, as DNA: TGTGCCAGTTGCGGGGGTCCCTACTATGGCTACACCTTC. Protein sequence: CASCGGPYYGYTF.

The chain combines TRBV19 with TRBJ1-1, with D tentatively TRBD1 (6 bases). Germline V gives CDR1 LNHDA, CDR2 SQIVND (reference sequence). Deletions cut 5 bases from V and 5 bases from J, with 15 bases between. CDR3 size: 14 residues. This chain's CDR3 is CASSFARGATEAFF. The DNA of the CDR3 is TGTGCCAGTAGTTTCGCGAGGGGGGCTACTGAAGCTTTCTTT.

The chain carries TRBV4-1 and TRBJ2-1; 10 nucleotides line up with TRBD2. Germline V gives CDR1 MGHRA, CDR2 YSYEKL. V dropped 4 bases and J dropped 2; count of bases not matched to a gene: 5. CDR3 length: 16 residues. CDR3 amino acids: CASSLLLAGTYNEQFF. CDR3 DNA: TGCGCCAGCAGCCTCCTACTAGCGGGGACCTACAATGAGCAGTTCTTC.

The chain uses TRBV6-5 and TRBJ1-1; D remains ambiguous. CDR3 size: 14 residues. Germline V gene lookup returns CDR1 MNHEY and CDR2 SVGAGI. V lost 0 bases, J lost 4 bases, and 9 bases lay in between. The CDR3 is CASSYSREGTEAFF. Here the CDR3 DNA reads TGTGCCAGCAGTTACTCGCGGGAGGGCACTGAAGCTTTCTTT.

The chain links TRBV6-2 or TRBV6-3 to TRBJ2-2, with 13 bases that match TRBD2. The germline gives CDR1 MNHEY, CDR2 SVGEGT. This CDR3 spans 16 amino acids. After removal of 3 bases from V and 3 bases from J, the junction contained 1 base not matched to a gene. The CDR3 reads CASSYGLAGDTGELFF. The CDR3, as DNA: TGTGCCAGCAGTTATGGACTAGCGGGAGACACCGGGGAGCTGTTTTTT.

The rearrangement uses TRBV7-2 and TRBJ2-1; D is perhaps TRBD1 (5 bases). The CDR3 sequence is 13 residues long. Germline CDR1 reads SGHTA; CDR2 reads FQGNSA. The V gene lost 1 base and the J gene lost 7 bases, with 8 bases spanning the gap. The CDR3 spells CASSLGYRNEQFF. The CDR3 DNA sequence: TGTGCCAGCAGCTTAGGTTACAGGAATGAGCAGTTCTTC.